This T cell receptor (beta chain) was retrieved from a study of CD8 T cells in Susac syndrome. This CDR3 has 13 amino acids. Germline CDR1 reads LGHDT; CDR2 reads YNNKEL (reference sequence). V dropped 2 bases and J dropped 2 bases, with 7 bases sitting between them. Reverse transcription used roughly 0.45 to 1 ug RNA and random hexamers. The authors amplified TCR beta CDR3 across 54 Vbeta and 13 Jbeta using immunoSEQ multiplex PCR. TCRdb independently ran MiXCR on the immunoSEQ multiplex PCR reads; one entry per CDR3 protein. This table holds approximately 220,000 distinct CDR3 sequences, approximately 95% found once.

Sequences were obtained from CD4+ T cells from PBMCs. V gene TRBV3-1 combines with J gene TRBJ2-7; D gene ambiguous. This clonotype was sampled from a human donor with multiple sclerosis. CDR3 coding DNA: TGTGCCAGCAGCCAAAAGGGCGCCTACGAGCAGTACGTC. Its protein product is CASSQKGAYEQYV.